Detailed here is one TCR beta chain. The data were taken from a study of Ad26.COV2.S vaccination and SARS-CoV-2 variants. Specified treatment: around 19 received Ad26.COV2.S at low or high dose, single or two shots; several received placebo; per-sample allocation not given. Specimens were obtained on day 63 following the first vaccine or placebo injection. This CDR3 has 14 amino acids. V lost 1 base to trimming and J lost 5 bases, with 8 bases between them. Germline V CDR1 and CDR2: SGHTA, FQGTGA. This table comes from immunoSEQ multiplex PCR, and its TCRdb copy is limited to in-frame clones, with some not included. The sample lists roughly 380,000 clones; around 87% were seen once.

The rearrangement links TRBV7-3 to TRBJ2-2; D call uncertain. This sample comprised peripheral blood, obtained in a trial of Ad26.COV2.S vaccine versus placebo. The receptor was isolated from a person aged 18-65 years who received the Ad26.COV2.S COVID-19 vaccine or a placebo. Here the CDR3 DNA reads TGTGCCAGCAGCTTAATGCCATCAACCGGGGAGCTGTTTTTT. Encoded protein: CASSLMPSTGELFF. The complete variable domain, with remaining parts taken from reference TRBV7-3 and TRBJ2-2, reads GAGVSQTPSNKVTEKGKYVELRCDPISGHTALYWYRQSLGQGPEFLIYFQGTGAADDSGLPNDRFFAVRPEGSVSTLKIQRTERGDSAVYLCASSLMPSTGELFFGEGSRLTVL.